Reported below is one TCR beta chain. What it binds is not known. This record belongs to a study of CXCR3-negative and CXCR3-positive naive CD8 T cells. In the study overall: Cumulative TRB read yield was around 150 million, averaging about 1.5 +/- 0.3 million per library.

Germline V gene lookup returns CDR1 SGHRS and CDR2 YFSETQ. The CDR3 runs 15 residues. UMI-labeled 5' RACE TRB cDNA libraries were prepared from the cells. From the 5' RACE reads, TCRdb lists one entry per CDR3 protein and no DNA. The repertoire table contains 130,000 or so distinct CDR3 sequences. Whole-study results and caveats: TRBV-TRBJ usage was alike in naive CXCR3-negative and CXCR3-positive cells but differed in memory cells. In both naive subsets diversity was comparably high, whereas memory CD8+ cells showed much lower diversity. Relative to CXCR3-negative naive cells, CXCR3-positive naive cells had more hydrophobic TRB CDR3s.

Naive CD8+ T cells showed CD45RO-CCR7+CD27+CD95-. The sequence was obtained from a human donor in good health. Some clones in this sample may be carry-over from other donors' samples. V gene TRBV5-1 combines with J gene TRBJ1-2; as DNA is missing, the TRBD1 call by TCRdb cannot be tested. The specimen was naive CXCR3+ CD8+ T cells from blood. Subset given: CD45RO-CCR7+CD27+CD95- naive CD8+ T cells expressing CXCR3 (TNR3+). This chain's CDR3 is CASSPWTGFSDGYTF.